This TCR beta chain appears in the sequencing data of a study of blood T cell repertoires in COVID-19. Across the study: T cells, B-cell-depleted T cells, or PBMCs provided the cDNA or gDNA that served as material.

V was pared by 3 bases and J by 10 bases, with 10 bases between. Germline V gives CDR1 KGHSH, CDR2 LQKENI. The CDR3 has 12 amino acids. The sample holds one count of this clone. This table comes from immunoSEQ multiplex PCR, and its TCRdb copy is limited to in-frame clones, with some not included. The sample records 200,000 or so clones, more than 80% being singletons. What was sequenced was PBMCs or T cells enriched from blood (not recorded which). V and J are TRBV18 and TRBJ2-1; a possible D gene is TRBD2 (6 bases). The sequence was collected from a woman between 18 and 29 years old who had recovered from COVID-19. This CDR3 is CASSPSRGEQFF. CDR3 in DNA: TGTGCCAGCTCACCGTCCCGGGGGGAGCAGTTCTTC.